This TCR beta chain was documented in a study of blood T cell repertoires in COVID-19 (dated by TCRdb to the early 2020s). Background on the whole study: Samples covering the acute and convalescent phases of COVID-19 were provided by collaborators in the United States, Italy and Spain. The prospective study material was composed of cDNA or gDNA derived from T cells, B-cell-depleted T cells, or PBMCs. Subjects who had been exposed to COVID-19, were actively infected with it, or had recovered from it provided the deeply sampled blood TCRbeta repertoires that made up the dataset. A freely available public database, intended as a resource for researchers studying the immune response to SARS-CoV-2, is where the repertoires were released. Samples were obtained from the ongoing ImmuneRACE study (first 160 participants) and from over 1,000 subjects provided by 6 global collaborators. Nearly every sample came with metadata listing a de-identified subject ID, COVID-19 status, age in years and sex. Where HLA class I and class II types were available, the types were taken from metadata supplied by the sample provider, not from assay-based typing.

The investigation overall reported the following: Clinical and demographic metadata were provided uncurated, with the amount varying by source and participant.

The CDR3 runs 11 residues from the cysteine to the phenylalanine. The CDR3 DNA has 33 bases and is translated from base 1. For CDR1 and CDR2, the germline V gene lists SGHAT and FQNNGV. V drops 4 bases and J drops 10 bases, leaving 8 bases in between. Collaborating institutions collected whole blood in K2EDTA tubes following their own protocols. For TCRbeta analysis, collaborator samples were shipped as frozen whole blood, as isolated PBMCs, or as DNA extracted from either sample type. TCRbeta CDR3 regions were amplified from genomic DNA using the immunoSEQ Assay, a bias-controlled multiplex PCR. Per the authors' processing: Within the assay, amplification of reference gene primers was used to estimate how many nucleated cells each sample contained. Sequence reads were collapsed and filtered to measure the absolute abundance of every unique TCRbeta CDR3 rearrangement. For each sample, productive Simpson clonality was calculated by taking the square root of Simpson's diversity index across productive rearrangements. TCRdb limited this immuneACCESS table to in-frame rearrangements with V and J called. A share of clones is missing; checked studies link under half to unresolved V genes, and the rest is unexplained. The DNA gave D and trimming, while V, J and clone size come from that table. The sample yields about 280,000 clones; 65% to 90% were counted once. Of the sample, 4% to 6% is held by the ten largest clones.

Concerning this clone itself: It has no known antigen specificity. No per-base quality is available; no much larger clone lies one base away.

Sequencing was carried out using peripheral blood. The sequence came from a man aged 45-65 years with active or convalescent COVID-19. Rearrangement joined TRBV11-2 to TRBJ2-1; TRBD1 might be the D gene, on 5 matching bases. The bases are TGTGCCAGCAGCTCTGGGGCGGAGCAGTTCTTC. This codes for CASSSGAEQFF.